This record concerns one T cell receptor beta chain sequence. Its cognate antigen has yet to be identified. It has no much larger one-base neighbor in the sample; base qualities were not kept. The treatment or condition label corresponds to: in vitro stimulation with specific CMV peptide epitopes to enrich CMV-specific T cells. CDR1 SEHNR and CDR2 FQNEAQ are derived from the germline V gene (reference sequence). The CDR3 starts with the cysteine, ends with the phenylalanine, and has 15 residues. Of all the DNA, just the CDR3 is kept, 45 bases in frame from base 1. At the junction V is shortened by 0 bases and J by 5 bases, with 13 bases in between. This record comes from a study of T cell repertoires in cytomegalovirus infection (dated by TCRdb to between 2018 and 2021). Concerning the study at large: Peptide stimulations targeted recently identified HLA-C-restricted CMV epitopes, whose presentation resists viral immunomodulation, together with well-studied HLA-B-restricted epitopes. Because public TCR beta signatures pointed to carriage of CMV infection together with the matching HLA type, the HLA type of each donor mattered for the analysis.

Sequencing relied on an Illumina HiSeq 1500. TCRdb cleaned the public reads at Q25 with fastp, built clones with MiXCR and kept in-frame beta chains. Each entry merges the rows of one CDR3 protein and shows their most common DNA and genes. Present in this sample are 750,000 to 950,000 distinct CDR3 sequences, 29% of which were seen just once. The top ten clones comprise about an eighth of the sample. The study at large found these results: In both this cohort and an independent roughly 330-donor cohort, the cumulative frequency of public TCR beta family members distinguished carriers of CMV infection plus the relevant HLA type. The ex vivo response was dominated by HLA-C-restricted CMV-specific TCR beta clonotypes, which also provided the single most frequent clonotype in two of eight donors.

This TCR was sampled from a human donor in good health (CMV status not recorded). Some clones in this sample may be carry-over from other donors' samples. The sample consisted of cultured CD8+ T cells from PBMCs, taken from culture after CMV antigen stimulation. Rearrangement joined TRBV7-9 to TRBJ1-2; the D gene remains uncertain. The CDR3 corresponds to CASSLALPSTYGYTF. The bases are TGTGCCAGCAGCTTAGCTTTGCCCTCTACTTATGGCTACACCTTC. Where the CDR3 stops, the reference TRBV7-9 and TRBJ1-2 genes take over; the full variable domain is DTGVSQNPRHKITKRGQNVTFRCDPISEHNRLYWYRQTLGQGPEFLTYFQNEAQLEKSRLLSDRFSAERPKGSFSTLEIQRTEQGDSAMYLCASSLALPSTYGYTFGSGTRLTVV.